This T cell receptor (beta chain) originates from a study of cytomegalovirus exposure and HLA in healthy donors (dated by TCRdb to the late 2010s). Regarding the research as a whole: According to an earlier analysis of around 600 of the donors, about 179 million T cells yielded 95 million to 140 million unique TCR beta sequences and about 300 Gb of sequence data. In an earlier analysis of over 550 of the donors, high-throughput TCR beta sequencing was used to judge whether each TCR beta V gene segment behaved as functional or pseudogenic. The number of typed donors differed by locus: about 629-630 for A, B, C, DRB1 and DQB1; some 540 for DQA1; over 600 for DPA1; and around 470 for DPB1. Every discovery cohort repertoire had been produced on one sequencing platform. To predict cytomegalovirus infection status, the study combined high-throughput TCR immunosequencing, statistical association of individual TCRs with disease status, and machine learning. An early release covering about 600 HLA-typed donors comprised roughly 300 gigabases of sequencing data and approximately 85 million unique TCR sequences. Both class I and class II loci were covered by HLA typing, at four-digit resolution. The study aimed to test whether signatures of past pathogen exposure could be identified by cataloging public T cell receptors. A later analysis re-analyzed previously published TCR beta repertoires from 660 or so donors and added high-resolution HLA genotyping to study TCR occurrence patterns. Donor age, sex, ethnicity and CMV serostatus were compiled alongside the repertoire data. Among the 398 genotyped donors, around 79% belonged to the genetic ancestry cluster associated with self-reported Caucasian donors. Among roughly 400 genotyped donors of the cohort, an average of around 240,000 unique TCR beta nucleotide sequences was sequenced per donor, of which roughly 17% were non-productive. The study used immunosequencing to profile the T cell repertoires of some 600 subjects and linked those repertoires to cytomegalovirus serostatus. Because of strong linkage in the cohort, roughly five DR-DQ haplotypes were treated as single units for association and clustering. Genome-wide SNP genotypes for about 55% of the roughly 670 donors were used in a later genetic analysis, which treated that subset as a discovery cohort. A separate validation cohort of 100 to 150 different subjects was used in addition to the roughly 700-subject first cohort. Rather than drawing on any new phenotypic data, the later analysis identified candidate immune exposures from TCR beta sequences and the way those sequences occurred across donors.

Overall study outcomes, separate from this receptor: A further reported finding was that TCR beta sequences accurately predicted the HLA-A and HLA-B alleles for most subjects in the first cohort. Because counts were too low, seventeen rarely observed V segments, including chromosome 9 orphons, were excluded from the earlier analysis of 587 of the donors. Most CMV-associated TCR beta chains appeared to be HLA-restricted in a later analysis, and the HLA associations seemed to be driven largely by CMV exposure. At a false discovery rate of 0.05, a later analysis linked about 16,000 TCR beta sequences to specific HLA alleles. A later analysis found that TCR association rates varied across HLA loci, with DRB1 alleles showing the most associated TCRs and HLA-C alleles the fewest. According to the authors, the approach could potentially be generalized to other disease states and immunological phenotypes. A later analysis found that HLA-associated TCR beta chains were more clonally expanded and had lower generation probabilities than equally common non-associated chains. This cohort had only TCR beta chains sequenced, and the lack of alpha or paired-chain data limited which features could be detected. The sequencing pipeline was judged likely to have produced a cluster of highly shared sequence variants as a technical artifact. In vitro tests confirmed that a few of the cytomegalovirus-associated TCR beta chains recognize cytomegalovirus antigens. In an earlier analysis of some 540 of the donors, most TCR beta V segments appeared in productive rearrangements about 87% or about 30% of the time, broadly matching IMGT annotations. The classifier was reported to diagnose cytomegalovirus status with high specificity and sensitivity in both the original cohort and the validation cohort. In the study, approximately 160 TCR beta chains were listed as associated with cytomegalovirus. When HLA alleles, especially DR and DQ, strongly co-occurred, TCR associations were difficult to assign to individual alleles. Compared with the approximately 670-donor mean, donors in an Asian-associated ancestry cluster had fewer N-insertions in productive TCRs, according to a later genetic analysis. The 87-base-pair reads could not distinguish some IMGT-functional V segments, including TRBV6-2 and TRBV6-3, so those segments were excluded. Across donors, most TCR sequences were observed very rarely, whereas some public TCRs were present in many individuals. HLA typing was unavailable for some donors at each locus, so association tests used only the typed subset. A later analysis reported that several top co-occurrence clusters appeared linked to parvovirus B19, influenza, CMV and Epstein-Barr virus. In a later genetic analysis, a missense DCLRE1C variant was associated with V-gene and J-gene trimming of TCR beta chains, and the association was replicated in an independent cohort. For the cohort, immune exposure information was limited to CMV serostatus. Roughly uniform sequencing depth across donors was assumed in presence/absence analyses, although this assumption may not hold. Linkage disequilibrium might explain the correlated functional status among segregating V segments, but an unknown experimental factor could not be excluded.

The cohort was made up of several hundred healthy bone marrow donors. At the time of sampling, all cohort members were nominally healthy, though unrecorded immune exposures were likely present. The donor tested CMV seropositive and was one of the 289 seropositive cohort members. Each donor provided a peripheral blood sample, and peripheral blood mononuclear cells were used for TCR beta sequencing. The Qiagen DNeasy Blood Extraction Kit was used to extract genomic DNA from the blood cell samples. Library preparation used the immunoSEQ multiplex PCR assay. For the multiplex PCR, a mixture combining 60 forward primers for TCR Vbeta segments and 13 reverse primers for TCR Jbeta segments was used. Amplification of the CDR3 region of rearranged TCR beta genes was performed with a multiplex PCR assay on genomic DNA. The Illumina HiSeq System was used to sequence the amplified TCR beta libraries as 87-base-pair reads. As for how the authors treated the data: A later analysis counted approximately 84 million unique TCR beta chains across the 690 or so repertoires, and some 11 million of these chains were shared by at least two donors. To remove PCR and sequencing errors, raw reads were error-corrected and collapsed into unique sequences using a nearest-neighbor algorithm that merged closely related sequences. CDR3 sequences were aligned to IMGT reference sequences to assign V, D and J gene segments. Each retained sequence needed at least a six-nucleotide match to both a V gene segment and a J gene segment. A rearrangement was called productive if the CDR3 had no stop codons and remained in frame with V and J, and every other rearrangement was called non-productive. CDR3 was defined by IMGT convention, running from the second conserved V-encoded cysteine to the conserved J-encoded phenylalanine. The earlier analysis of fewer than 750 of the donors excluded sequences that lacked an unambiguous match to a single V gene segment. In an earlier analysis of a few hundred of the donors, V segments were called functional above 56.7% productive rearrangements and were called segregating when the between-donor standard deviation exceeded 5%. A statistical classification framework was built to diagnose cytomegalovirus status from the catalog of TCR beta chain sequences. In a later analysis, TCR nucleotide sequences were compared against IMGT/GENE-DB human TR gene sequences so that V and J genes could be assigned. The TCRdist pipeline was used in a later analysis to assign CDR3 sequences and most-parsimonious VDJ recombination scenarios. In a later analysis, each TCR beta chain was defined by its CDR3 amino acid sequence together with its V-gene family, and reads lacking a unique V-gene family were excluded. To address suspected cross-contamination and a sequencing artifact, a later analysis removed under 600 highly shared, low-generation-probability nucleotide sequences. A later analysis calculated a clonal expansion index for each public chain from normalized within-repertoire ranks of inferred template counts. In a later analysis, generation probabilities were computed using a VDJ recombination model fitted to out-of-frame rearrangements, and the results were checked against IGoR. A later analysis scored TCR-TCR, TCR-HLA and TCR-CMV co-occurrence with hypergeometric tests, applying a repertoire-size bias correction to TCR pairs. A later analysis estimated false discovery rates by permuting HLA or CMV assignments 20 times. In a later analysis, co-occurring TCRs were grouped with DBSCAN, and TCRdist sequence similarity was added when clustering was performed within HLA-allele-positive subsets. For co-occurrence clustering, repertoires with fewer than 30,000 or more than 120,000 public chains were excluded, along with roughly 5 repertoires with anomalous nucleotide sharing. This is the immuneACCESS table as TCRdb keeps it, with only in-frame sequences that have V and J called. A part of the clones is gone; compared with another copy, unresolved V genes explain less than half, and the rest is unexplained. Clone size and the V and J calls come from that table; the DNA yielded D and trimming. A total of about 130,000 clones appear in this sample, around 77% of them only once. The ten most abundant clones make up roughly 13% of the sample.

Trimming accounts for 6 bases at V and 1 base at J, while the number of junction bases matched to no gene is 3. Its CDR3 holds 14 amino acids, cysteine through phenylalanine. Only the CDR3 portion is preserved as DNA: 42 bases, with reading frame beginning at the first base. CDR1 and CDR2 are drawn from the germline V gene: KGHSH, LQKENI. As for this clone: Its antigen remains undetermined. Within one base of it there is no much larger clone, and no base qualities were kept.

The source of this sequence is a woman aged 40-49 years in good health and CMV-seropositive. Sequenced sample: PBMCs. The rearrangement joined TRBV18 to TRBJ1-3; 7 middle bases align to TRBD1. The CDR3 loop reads CASSEQGSGNTIYF. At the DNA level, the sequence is TGTGCCAGCTCCGAACAGGGGTCTGGAAACACCATATATTTT.